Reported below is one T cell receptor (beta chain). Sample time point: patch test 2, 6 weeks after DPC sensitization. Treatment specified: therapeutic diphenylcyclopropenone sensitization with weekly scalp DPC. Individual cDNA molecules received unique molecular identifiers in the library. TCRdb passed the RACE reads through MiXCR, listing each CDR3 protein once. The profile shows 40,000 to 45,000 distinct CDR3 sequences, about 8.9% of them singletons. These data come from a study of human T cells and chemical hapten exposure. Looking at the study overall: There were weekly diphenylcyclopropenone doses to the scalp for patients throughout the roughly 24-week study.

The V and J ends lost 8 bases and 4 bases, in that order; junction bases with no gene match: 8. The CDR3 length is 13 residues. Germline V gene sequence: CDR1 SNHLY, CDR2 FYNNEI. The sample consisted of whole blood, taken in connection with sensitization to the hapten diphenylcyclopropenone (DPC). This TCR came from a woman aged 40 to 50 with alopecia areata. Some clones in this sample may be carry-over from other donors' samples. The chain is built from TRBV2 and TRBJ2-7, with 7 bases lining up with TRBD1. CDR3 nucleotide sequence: TGTGCCAGCTATACAGGGGTGGTTTACGAGCAGTACTTC. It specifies CASYTGVVYEQYF.